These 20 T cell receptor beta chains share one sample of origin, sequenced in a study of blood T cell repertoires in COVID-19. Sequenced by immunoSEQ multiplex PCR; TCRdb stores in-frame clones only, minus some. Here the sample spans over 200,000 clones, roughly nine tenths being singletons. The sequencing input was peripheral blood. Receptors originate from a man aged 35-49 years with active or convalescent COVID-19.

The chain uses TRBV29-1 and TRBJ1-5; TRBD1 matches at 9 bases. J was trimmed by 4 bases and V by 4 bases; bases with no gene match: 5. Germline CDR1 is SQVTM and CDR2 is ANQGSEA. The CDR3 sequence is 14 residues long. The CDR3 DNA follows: TGCAGCGTTGCGGGGGACAGGGATAATCAGCCCCAGCATTTT. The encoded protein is CSVAGDRDNQPQHF.

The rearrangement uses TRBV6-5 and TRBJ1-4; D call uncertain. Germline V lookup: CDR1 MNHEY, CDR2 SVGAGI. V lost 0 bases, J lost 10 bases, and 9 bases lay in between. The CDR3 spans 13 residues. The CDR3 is CASSYSAEGKLFF. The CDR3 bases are TGTGCCAGCAGTTACTCGGCGGAGGGAAAACTGTTTTTT.

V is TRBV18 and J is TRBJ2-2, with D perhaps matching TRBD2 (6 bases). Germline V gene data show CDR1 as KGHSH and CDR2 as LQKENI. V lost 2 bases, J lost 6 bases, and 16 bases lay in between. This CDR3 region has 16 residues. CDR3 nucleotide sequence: TGTGCCAGCTCACCAAGTTTAGGCGGGATCTCCGGGGAGCTGTTTTTT. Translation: CASSPSLGGISGELFF.

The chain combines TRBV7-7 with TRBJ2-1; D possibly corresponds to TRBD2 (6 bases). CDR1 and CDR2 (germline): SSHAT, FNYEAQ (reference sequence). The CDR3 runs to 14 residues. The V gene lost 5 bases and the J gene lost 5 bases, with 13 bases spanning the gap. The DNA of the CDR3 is TGTGCCAGCAGCGAATACACGGGAGACAATGAGCAGTTCTTC. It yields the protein CASSEYTGDNEQFF.

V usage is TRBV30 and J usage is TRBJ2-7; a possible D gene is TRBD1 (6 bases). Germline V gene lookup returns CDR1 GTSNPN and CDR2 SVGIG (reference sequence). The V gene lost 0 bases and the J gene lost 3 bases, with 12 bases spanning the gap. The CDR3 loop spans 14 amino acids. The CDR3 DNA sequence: TGTGCCTGGAGTGTACAGGGACGGGACTACGAGCAGTACTTC. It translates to CAWSVQGRDYEQYF. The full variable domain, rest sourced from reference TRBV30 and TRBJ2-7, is SQTIHQWPATLVQPVGSPLSLECTVEGTSNPNLYWYRQAAGRGLQLLFYSVGIGQISSEVPQNLSASRPQDRQFILSSKKLLLSDSGFYLCAWSVQGRDYEQYFGPGTRLTVT.

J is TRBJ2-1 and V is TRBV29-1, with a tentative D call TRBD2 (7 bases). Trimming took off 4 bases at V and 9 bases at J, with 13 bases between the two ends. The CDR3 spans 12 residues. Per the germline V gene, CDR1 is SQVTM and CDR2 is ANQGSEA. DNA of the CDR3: TGCAGCGTTGTGGGGGGGCTCGGTGAGCAGTTCTTC. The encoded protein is CSVVGGLGEQFF.

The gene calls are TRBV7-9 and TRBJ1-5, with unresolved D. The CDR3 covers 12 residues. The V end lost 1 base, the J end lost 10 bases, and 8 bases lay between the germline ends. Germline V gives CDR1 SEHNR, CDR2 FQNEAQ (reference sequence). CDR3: CASSLGPYPQHF. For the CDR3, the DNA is TGTGCCAGCAGCTTAGGTCCCTACCCCCAGCATTTT.

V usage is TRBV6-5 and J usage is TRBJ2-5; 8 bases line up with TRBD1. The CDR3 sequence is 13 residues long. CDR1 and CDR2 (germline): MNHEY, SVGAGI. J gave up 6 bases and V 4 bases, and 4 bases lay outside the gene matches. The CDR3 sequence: CASSLDREQTQYF. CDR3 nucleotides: TGTGCCAGCAGTTTGGACAGGGAGCAGACCCAGTACTTC.

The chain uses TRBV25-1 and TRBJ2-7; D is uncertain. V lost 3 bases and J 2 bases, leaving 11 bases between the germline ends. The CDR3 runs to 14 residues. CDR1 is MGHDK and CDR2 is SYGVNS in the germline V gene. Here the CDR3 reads CASSDHGRTYEQYF. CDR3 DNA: TGTGCCAGCAGTGATCATGGGCGCACCTACGAGCAGTACTTC.

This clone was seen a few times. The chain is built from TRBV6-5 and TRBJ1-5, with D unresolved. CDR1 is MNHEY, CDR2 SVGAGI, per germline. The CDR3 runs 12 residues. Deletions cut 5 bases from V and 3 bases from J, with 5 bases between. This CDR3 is CASSTHNQPQHF. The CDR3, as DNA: TGTGCCAGCAGTACTCACAATCAGCCCCAGCATTTT.

The CDR3 reads CASTDRSYGYTF. CDR3 sequence (DNA): TGTGCCAGCACGGACAGGAGCTATGGCTACACCTTC. V is TRBV19 and J is TRBJ1-2, with 7 bases aligning to TRBD1. V was pared by 9 bases and J by 4 bases, with 5 bases of the junction left unmatched. From germline, CDR1 is LNHDA and CDR2 SQIVND (reference sequence). The CDR3 is made up of 12 amino acids.

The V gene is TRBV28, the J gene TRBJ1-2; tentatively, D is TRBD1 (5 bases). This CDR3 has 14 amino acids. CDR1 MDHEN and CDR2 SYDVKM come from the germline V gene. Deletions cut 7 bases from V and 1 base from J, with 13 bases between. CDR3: CASTVGGVNYGYTF. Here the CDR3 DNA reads TGTGCCAGCACCGTGGGGGGAGTTAACTATGGCTACACCTTC.

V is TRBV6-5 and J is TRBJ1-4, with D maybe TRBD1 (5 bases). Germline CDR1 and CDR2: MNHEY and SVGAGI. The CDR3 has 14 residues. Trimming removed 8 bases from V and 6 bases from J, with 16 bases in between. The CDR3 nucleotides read TGTGCCAGCGGCCCGTGGGGGGGTGATGAAAAACTGTTTTTT. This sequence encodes CASGPWGGDEKLFF.

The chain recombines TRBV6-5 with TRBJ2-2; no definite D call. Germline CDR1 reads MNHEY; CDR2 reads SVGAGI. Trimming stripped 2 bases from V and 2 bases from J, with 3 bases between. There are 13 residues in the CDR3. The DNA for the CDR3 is TGTGCCAGCAGTTACCCTAACACCGGGGAGCTGTTTTTT. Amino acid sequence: CASSYPNTGELFF.

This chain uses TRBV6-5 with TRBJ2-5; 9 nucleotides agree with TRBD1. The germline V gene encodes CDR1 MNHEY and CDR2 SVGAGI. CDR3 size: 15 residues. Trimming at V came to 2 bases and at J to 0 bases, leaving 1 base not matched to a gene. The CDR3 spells CASSYGTGYQETQYF. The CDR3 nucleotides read TGTGCCAGCAGTTACGGGACAGGGTACCAAGAGACCCAGTACTTC.

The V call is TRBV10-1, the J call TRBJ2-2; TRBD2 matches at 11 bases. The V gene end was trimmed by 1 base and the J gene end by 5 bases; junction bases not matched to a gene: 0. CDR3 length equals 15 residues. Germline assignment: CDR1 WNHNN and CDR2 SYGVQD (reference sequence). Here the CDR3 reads CASSELAGGTGELFF. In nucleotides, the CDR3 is TGCGCCAGCAGTGAGTTAGCGGGAGGGACCGGGGAGCTGTTTTTT.

The CDR3 coding sequence is TGTGCCAGCAGTGAGTCGGGCTACGAGCAGTACTTC. Protein product: CASSESGYEQYF. The chain employs TRBV6-1 and TRBJ2-7; D ambiguous. The CDR3 totals 12 residues. Trimming stripped 3 bases from V and 3 bases from J, with 6 bases between. Germline CDR1 reads MNHNS; CDR2 reads SASEGT.

The CDR3 DNA follows: TGCAGCGTCTCTGGGACAGGGGGTTACTATGGCTACACCTTC. Translating gives CSVSGTGGYYGYTF. The chain has TRBV29-1 and TRBJ1-2; TRBD1 matches 11 bases. The CDR3 totals 14 residues. The V and J ends lost 6 bases and 3 bases, in that order; junction bases with no gene match: 6. CDR1 SQVTM and CDR2 ANQGSEA come from the germline V gene.

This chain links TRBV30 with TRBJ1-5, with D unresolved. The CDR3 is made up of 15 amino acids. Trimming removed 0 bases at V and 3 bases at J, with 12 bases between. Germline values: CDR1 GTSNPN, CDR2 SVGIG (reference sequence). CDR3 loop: CAWSVPTSLNQPQHF. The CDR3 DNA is TGTGCCTGGAGTGTCCCTACTTCTCTCAATCAGCCCCAGCATTTT.

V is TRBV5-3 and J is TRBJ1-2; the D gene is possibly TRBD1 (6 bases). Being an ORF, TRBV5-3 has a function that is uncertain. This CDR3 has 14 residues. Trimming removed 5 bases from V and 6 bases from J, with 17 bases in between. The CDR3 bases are TGTGCCAGAAGTTCAGACAGGATGGCTAATGGCTACACCTTC. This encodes CARSSDRMANGYTF.